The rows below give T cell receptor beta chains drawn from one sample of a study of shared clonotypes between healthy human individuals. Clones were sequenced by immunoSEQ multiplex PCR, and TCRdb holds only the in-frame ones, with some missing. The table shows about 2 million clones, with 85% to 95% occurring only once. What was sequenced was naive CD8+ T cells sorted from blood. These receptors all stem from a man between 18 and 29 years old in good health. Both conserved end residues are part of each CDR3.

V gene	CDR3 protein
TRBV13	CASSPPGLSYEQYF
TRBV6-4	CASRPGAGNTGELFF
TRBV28	CASSPSDGGYYNEQFF
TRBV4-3	CASSQDIGSHEQYF
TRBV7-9	CASSPVADRVQETQYF
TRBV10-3	CAISESTQAGGHTEAFF
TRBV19	CASSIVPDEGTQYF
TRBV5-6	CASSPGQTGFGYEQYF
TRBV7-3	CASSVGSGQGNTGELFF
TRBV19	CASSAGASGYYEQYF
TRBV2	CASSPLGMNTEAFF
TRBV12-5	CASGLPFGGPNTGELFF
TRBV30	CAWSREGNNQPQHF
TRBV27	CASSLTPMTPEAFF
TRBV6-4	CASSGTWASPQHF
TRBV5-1	CASSSGLAGGYQETQYF
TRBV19	CASTTRQGRHQPQHF
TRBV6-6	CASSWPGQGLLEQFF
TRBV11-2	CASSWTVGDEQFF
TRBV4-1	CASSLRQVQSGDGQYF
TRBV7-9	CASSSRPSGGASDTQYF
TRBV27	CASSFTGPQNYGYTF
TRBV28	CASSGHPTDTQYF
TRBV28	CASSLEVYSNQPQHF
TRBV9	CASSFNRETLYNEQFF
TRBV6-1	CASSAGLGYEQYF
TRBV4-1	CASSHASRTSGREGSTDTQYF
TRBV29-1	CSVEGTSGNEQFF
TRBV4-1	CASSHMQDGELFF
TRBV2	CASSEGPDTQYF
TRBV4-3	CASSQLDEPNSPLHF
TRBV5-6	CASSPTGGEQFF
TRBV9	CASSLRDGSTDTQYF
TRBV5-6	CASSLGGLGNAYEQYF
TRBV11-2	CASSLETAGPYEQYF
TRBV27	CASSFQGAEAFF
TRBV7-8	CASSLVPSSGELFF
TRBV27	CASSPHAKPTDTQYF
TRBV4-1	CASSHPGEGTEAFF
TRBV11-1	CASSLGAGTDTQYF
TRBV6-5	CASSDTWGAGEQYF
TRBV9	CASSVDRTGDHGYTF
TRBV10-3	CAISGGTENNYGYTF
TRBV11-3	CASSSSGEGTGELFF
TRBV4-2	CASSQPGQGEAFF
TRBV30	CAWSVLAGNNEQFF
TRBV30	CAWSGDKRQGISYEQYF
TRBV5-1	CASSLGTDSGNTIYF
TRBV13	CASSLGHAWNTEAFF
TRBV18	CASSRTGGGQPQHF
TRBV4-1	CASSHTGGHQPQHF
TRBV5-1	CASSLGPTTDTQYF
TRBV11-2	CASSLEAGTGSYEQYF
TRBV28	CASSPGFQETQYF
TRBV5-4	CASSLVGVYDGYTF
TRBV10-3	CAISESLAGVYNEQFF
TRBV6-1	CASSRLAGGTDTQYF
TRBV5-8	CASSQTSGGYNEQFF
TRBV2	CASSVPSGGADYGYTF